This T cell receptor beta chain was sequenced in a study of T-cell memory formation after mild COVID-19. Study as a whole: TCR clusters were mostly donor specific. Study observations and caveats: Clones that contracted clustered mainly in CM and EM if CD4+ and in EMRA if CD8+. Second-wave clones reaching peak frequency on day 37 lacked confirmed SARS-CoV-2 specificity.

With regard to this clonotype: Its antigen is as yet unknown.

TCRdb processed the 5' RACE reads anew with MiXCR; each CDR3 protein has one entry. The sample includes 250,000 or so distinct CDR3 sequences, over 15% of them seen just once. The sequenced sample consisted of PBMCs or a T cell subset sorted from them (not recorded which). The TCR sequence derives from a young man who had mild COVID-19 (a few samples of this study predate the infection). Cell type and time point are not known.

The CDR3 sequence: CASTPPGSSYNEQFF. As DNA, the CDR3 is TGTGCCAGCACCCCTCCAGGGAGCTCCTACAATGAGCAGTTCTTC. The chain couples TRBV6-6 to TRBJ2-1; D possibly matches TRBD1 or TRBD2 (5 bases each). The V gene lost 7 bases and the J gene lost 0 bases, with 13 bases spanning the gap. Germline assignment: CDR1 MNHNY and CDR2 SVGAGI (reference sequence). The CDR3 spans 15 residues.